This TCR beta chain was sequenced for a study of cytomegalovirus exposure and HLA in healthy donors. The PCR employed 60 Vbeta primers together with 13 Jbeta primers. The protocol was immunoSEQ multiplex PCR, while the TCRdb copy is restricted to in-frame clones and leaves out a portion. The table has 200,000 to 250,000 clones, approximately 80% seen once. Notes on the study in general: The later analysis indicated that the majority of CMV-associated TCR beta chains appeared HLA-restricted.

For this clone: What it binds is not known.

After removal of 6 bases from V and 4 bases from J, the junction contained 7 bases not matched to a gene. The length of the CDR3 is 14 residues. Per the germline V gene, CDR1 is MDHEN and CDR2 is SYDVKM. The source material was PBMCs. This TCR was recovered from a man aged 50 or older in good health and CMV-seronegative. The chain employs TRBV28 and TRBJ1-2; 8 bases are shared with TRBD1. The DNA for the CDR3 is TGTGCCAGCAGGGGCAGGGGGCCGTTCTATGGCTACACCTTC. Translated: CASRGRGPFYGYTF.